Presented here are 25 T cell receptor beta chains from one specimen sequenced in a study of blood T cells in healthy people across ages. The use of a sample-barcoded 5' primer and a J-beta primer mix characterized a second PCR of 7 to 11 cycles. One entry per CDR3 protein, called by TCRdb with MiXCR from the 5' RACE reads. The table has fewer than 900,000 distinct CDR3 sequences, 40% to 45% seen once. The sequencing sample was made of blood. The receptor source for this set is a woman aged 55-69 years in good health.

The rearrangement joins TRBV3-1 to TRBJ1-5; TRBD1 aligns across 11 bases. This CDR3 spans 17 amino acids. In germline, CDR1 is LGHDT, CDR2 YNNKEL (reference sequence). The J segment lost 4 bases and the V segment lost 1 base, leaving 6 bases of the junction unmatched. CDR3 sequence: CASSQGTGGYLNQPQHF. The CDR3 DNA sequence: TGTGCCAGCAGCCAAGGGACAGGGGGCTATTTGAATCAGCCCCAGCATTTT.

The CDR3 protein is CAWSVSYIGGGPYEQYF. The CDR3 nucleotides read TGTGCCTGGAGTGTATCGTATATTGGGGGCGGCCCCTACGAGCAGTACTTC. V gene TRBV30 combines with J gene TRBJ2-7; possibly TRBD1 for D (6 bases). Germline V lookup: CDR1 GTSNPN, CDR2 SVGIG (reference sequence). The CDR3 extends over 17 amino acids. Trimming left V 0 bases short and J 2 bases short, with 20 bases between.

This clonotype was seen repeatedly, ten times or more. The chain recombines TRBV7-6 with TRBJ2-1, with 8 bases fitting TRBD2. The V gene's germline CDR1 is SGHVS and CDR2 FNYEAQ. The CDR3 covers 16 residues. Trimming at V came to 5 bases and at J to 2 bases, leaving 8 bases not matched to a gene. In DNA form, the CDR3 reads TGTGCCAGCAGCCCCCGACTAGCGACTACCTACAATGAGCAGTTCTTC. Translated, it gives CASSPRLATTYNEQFF.

This clonotype was found a few times. The rearrangement joins TRBV11-2 to TRBJ2-5; no clear D gene. Germline CDR1 and CDR2: SGHAT and FQNNGV. The V gene lost 5 bases and the J gene lost 2 bases, with 9 bases spanning the gap. There are 13 residues in the CDR3. As DNA, the CDR3 is TGTGCCAGCAGCCTACACCCACAAGAGACCCAGTACTTC. This encodes CASSLHPQETQYF.

About this clonotype: Its ends do not fully match the called genes, so a read error is possible. The chain uses TRBV4-2 and TRBJ2-1; 8 bases are a match to TRBD2. Germline CDR1 and CDR2: LGHNA and YNFKEQ. The CDR3 consists of 17 residues. CDR3 region: CASSQDWLLAEYNEQFF. CDR3 in DNA: TGTGCCAGCAGTCAAGATTGGTTACTAGCGGAGTACAATGAGCAGTTCTTC.

The V and J genes are TRBV30 and TRBJ1-1, with D perhaps matching TRBD1 (6 bases). Germline assignment: CDR1 GTSNPN and CDR2 SVGIG (reference sequence). V lost 0 bases, J lost 11 bases, and 16 bases lay in between. The CDR3 spans 13 residues. The DNA of the CDR3 is TGTGCCTGGAGTGTAACAGGGCGAGGTAACGCTTTCTTT. It codes for CAWSVTGRGNAFF. Supplemented by reference TRBV30 and TRBJ1-1, the full variable domain reads SQTIHQWPATLVQPVGSPLSLECTVEGTSNPNLYWYRQAAGRGLQLLFYSVGIGQISSEVPQNLSASRPQDRQFILSSKKLLLSDSGFYLCAWSVTGRGNAFFGQGTRLTVV.

The V call is TRBV10-2, the J call TRBJ1-2; D is uncertain. This CDR3 has 14 amino acids. V lost 4 bases and J lost 4, with 13 bases in between. Germline V CDR1 and CDR2: WSHSY, SAAADI. The CDR3 bases are TGCGCCAGCAGTGGCCAGGCTCAAATCTATGGCTACACCTTC. Translating it yields CASSGQAQIYGYTF.

Regarding this clonotype: Germline and junction disagree at one end, which may indicate a read error. This chain connects TRBV7-3 to TRBJ2-3, with 8 bases aligning to TRBD2. From germline, CDR1 is SGHTA and CDR2 FQGTGA. The CDR3 loop spans 14 amino acids. For the CDR3, the DNA is TGTGCCAGCAGACTAGCGGCGGGGGCAGATACGCGGTATTTT. As protein: CASRLAAGADTRYF.

V is TRBV6-1 and J is TRBJ2-1, with D uncertain. The germline CDR1 and CDR2 sequences are MNHNS and SASEGT. CDR3 size: 13 residues. V shed 6 bases and J shed 7 bases, with 13 bases lying between them. The CDR3 protein is CASSQQLVNEQFF. The CDR3 coding sequence is TGTGCCAGCAGCCAACAATTAGTGAATGAGCAGTTCTTC.

This chain connects TRBV5-1 to TRBJ2-1; 7 bases align to TRBD2. The CDR3 contains 13 residues. The V and J ends lost 6 bases and 9 bases, in that order; junction bases with no gene match: 9. CDR1 and CDR2 from the germline V gene are SGHRS and YFSETQ. The CDR3 is CASTLAAQSEQFF. In DNA, the CDR3 is TGCGCCAGCACCCTAGCGGCTCAAAGTGAGCAGTTCTTC.

This clonotype was counted a few times. CDR3 nucleotide sequence: TGTGCCAGCAGCCGGGGGACAGGGCCGAACACCGGGGAGCTGTTTTTT. Protein: CASSRGTGPNTGELFF. The J gene is TRBJ2-2, the V gene TRBV4-2; 9 nucleotides match TRBD1. Per germline, CDR1 LGHNA and CDR2 YNFKEQ. This CDR3 spans 16 amino acids. J lost 0 bases, V lost 4 bases, and 3 bases had no gene match.

The V and J genes are TRBV9 and TRBJ2-7; D is tentatively TRBD1 or TRBD2 (5 bases each). CDR3 length equals 14 residues. Germline-derived CDR1 and CDR2 are SGDLS and YYNGEE. V shed 4 bases and J shed 0 bases, with 11 bases lying between them. In DNA, the CDR3 is TGTGCCAGCAGCCCGGGACCTGACTCCTACGAGCAGTACTTC. Its protein is CASSPGPDSYEQYF.

This clonotype was observed many times. V is TRBV24-1 and J is TRBJ2-4; 14 bases map to TRBD2. This CDR3 has 17 residues. CDR1 is KGHDR and CDR2 is SFDVKD in the germline V gene. V was pared by 3 bases and J by 3 bases, with 3 bases of the junction left unmatched. As DNA, the CDR3 is TGTGCCACCAGTGATGGACTAGCGGGAGGTTACAAAAACATTCAGTACTTC. It yields the protein CATSDGLAGGYKNIQYF.

This rearrangement joins TRBV7-9 to TRBJ1-2; no reliable D call. Germline CDR1 reads SEHNR; CDR2 reads FQNEAQ (reference sequence). The CDR3 contains 11 residues. Trimming pared 5 bases from V and 6 bases from J, leaving 7 bases between. CDR3 nucleotides: TGTGCCAGCAGCCTCCAAAATGGCTACACCTTC. Protein sequence: CASSLQNGYTF.

This clonotype was seen only a few times. The gene calls are TRBV7-2 and TRBJ2-1, with D tentatively TRBD1 (6 bases). The V gene's germline CDR1 is SGHTA and CDR2 FQGNSA. CDR3 length equals 15 residues. Trimming removed 3 bases from V and 5 bases from J, with 14 bases in between. CDR3 in amino acids: CASSFSGTFNNEQFF. The CDR3 DNA sequence: TGTGCCAGCAGCTTTTCCGGGACATTCAACAATGAGCAGTTCTTC.

The rearrangement links TRBV12-3 or TRBV12-4 to TRBJ2-7; 7 nucleotides align to TRBD2. This CDR3 comprises 13 residues. V trimming: 8 bases; J trimming: 2 bases; junction bases outside the gene matches: 6. CDR3: CASRLAATYEQYF. The CDR3 nucleotides read TGTGCCAGCCGACTAGCTGCTACCTACGAGCAGTACTTC.

This clonotype was seen more than once but under ten times. J is TRBJ2-3 and V is TRBV20-1, with TRBD2 matching 10 bases. This CDR3 spans 15 amino acids. Looked up from germline, CDR1 is DFQATT and CDR2 is SNEGSKA (reference sequence). V lost 5 bases, J lost 0 bases, and 5 bases stayed unmatched. The CDR3 sequence: CSALRLAGSTDTQYF. CDR3 DNA sequence: TGCAGTGCTCTCCGACTAGCGGGTAGCACAGATACGCAGTATTTT.

The sample holds a few counts of this clonotype. The chain employs TRBV3-1 and TRBJ1-2; D is unclear. Germline loops: CDR1 LGHDT, CDR2 YNNKEL (reference sequence). The CDR3 extends over 16 amino acids. V lost 7 bases and J lost 6, with 24 bases in between. In DNA form, the CDR3 reads TGTGCCAGCACCCAGACAATGAGTCTAGCTAGTGATGGCTACACCTTC. Translation: CASTQTMSLASDGYTF. Variable domain in full (rest from reference TRBV3-1 and TRBJ1-2): DTAVSQTPKYLVTQMGNDKSIKCEQNLGHDTMYWYKQDSKKFLKIMFSYNNKELIINETVPNRFSPKSPDKAHLNLHINSLELGDSAVYFCASTQTMSLASDGYTFGSGTRLTVV.

This clonotype was counted between two and nine times. CDR3 in amino acids: CASSFLSGGKNIQYF. The DNA of the CDR3 is TGTGCCAGCAGTTTCCTTAGTGGGGGCAAAAACATTCAGTACTTC. The V and J genes are TRBV28 and TRBJ2-4; D possibly matches TRBD1 or TRBD2 (5 bases each). The germline gives CDR1 MDHEN, CDR2 SYDVKM. The CDR3 is 15 amino acids. The ends were cut back, 3 bases at V and 3 bases at J, with 12 bases in the middle.

The V call is TRBV3-1, the J call TRBJ2-7; 9 nucleotides agree with TRBD1. This CDR3 is built from 15 residues. The V segment lost 6 bases and the J segment 2 bases; nucleotides outside the gene matches: 8. CDR1 is LGHDT and CDR2 is YNNKEL in the germline V gene (reference sequence). For the CDR3, the DNA is TGTGCCAGCAGGCAAAACAGGGGGCCAACCTACGAGCAGTACTTC. Translating gives CASRQNRGPTYEQYF.

Notes on this clonotype: A junction end diverges from the germline sequence, so it may reflect a read error. This chain connects TRBV12-3 or TRBV12-4 to TRBJ2-1, with TRBD2 matching over 8 bases. This CDR3 contains 15 residues. The CDR3 DNA is TGTGCCAGCAGCTCTCTGATAGCGGGGCGGGGAGAGCGGTTCTTC. Its protein is CASSSLIAGRGERFF.

The rearrangement joins TRBV2 to TRBJ2-3; D remains unclear. V dropped 6 bases and J dropped 4 bases, with 11 bases sitting between them. Per germline, CDR1 SNHLY and CDR2 FYNNEI. This CDR3 region has 13 residues. CDR3 region: CASRIMGPDTQYF. CDR3 nucleotide sequence: TGTGCCAGCAGGATCATGGGCCCAGATACGCAGTATTTT.

The chain is built from TRBV20-1 and TRBJ2-3; TRBD2 agrees at 8 bases. The CDR3 length is 12 residues. V was clipped by 8 bases and J by 4 bases; unmatched bases: 5. CDR1 is DFQATT and CDR2 is SNEGSKA in the germline V gene (reference sequence). CDR3 sequence reads: CSTAGDADTQYF. CDR3 nucleotide sequence: TGCAGTACAGCGGGAGACGCAGATACGCAGTATTTT.

The genes are TRBV10-3 and TRBJ2-7, with unresolved D. The germline V gene has CDR1 ENHRY and CDR2 SYGVKD. V shed 4 bases and J shed 0 bases, with 1 base lying between them. The CDR3 has 11 amino acids. CDR3 DNA: TGTGCCATCAGTGGCTCCTACGAGCAGTACTTC. It yields the protein CAISGSYEQYF.

The chain couples TRBV12-5 to TRBJ2-1; 10 positions match TRBD2. CDR3 length: 14 residues. Germline CDR1 LGHNT, CDR2 FRNRAP. V lost 5 bases, J lost 4 bases, and 2 bases stayed unmatched. The CDR3 bases are TGTGCTAGTGGTGCTAGCGGGGGATACAATGAGCAGTTCTTC. Translation: CASGASGGYNEQFF.